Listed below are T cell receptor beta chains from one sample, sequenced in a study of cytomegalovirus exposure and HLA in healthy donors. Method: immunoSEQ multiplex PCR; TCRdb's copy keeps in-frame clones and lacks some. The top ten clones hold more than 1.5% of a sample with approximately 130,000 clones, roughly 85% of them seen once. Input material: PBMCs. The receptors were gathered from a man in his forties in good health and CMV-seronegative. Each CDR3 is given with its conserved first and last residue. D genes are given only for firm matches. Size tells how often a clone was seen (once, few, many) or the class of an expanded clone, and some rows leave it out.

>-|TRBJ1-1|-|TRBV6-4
CASRELGTEAFF
TGTGCCAGCAGGGAATTGGGCACCGAAGCTTTCTTT
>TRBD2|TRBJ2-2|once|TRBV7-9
CSSHPSTSGGNTGELFF
TGTTCCAGCCATCCGTCCACTAGCGGGGGGAACACCGGGGAGCTGTTTTTT
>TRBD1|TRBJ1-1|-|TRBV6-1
CASRHLQGMNTEAFF
TGTGCCAGCAGACACCTACAGGGGATGAACACTGAAGCTTTCTTT
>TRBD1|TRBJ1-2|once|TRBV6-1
CASISDRGNYGYTF
TGTGCCAGCATATCGGACAGGGGCAACTATGGCTACACCTTC
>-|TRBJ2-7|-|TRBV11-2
CASSPAPGSSYEQYF
TGTGCCAGCAGCCCCGCGCCGGGAAGCTCCTACGAGCAGTACTTC
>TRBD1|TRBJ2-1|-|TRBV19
CASSPRDRGYNEQFF
TGTGCCAGTAGTCCACGGGACAGGGGATACAATGAGCAGTTCTTC
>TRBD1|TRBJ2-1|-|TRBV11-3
CASSWGTASDEQFF
TGTGCCAGCAGCTGGGGGACAGCGTCGGATGAGCAGTTCTTC
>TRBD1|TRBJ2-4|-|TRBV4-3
CASSQDRVSGQAKNIQYF
TGCGCCAGCAGCCAAGATAGGGTCTCGGGACAGGCGAAAAACATTCAGTACTTC
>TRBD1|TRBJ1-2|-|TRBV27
CASSLQGARGYTF
TGTGCCAGCAGTTTACAGGGGGCGCGGGGCTACACCTTC
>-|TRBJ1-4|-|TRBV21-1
CASSKSGTGNEKLFF
TGTGCCAGCAGCAAATCGGGGACAGGAAATGAAAAACTGTTTTTT
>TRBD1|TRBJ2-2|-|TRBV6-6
CASSDPTGFGGELFF
TGTGCCAGCAGTGACCCGACAGGGTTCGGCGGGGAGCTGTTTTTT
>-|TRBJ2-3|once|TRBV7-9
CASRLTGIGGDTQYF
TGTGCCAGCAGACTTACCGGGATAGGAGGAGATACGCAGTATTTT
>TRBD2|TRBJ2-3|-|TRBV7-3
CASSLVWRETSGQYF
TGTGCCAGCAGCTTAGTTTGGCGGGAGACCTCGGGGCAGTATTTT
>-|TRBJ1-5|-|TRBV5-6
CASRRYGGDSNQPQHF
TGTGCCAGCCGAAGATACGGCGGCGACAGCAATCAGCCCCAGCATTTT
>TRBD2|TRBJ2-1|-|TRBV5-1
CASSLGLAAYNEQFF
TGCGCCAGCAGCTTGGGTCTAGCGGCCTACAATGAGCAGTTCTTC
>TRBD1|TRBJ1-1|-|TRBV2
CASSAWTGVNTEAFF
TGTGCCAGCAGTGCATGGACAGGGGTGAACACTGAAGCTTTCTTT
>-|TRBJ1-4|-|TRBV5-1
CASSLQANEKLFF
TGCGCCAGCAGCTTACAGGCTAATGAAAAACTGTTTTTT
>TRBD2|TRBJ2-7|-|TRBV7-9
CAIGGISYEQYF
TGTGCCATCGGGGGGATCTCCTACGAGCAGTACTTC
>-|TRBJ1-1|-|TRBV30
CAWSAPLKAFF
TGTGCCTGGAGTGCCCCTCTTAAAGCTTTCTTT
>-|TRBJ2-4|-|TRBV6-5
CASSYSQVENIQYF
TGTGCCAGCAGTTATAGTCAGGTGGAAAACATTCAGTACTTC
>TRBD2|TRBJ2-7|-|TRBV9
CASSGRDRGLAGVNEQYF
TGTGCCAGCAGCGGCCGGGACCGAGGACTAGCGGGAGTCAACGAGCAGTACTTC
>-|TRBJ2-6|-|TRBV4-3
CASSQGRPVGAGGANVLTF
TGCGCCAGCAGCCAAGGGAGGCCCGTGGGGGCCGGTGGGGCCAACGTCCTGACTTTC
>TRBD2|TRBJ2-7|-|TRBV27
CASSLGLAADEQYF
TGTGCCAGCAGTTTGGGACTAGCGGCCGACGAGCAGTACTTC
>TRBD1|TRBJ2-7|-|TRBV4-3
CASSQVRTGGGEQYF
TGCGCCAGCAGCCAAGTCCGGACAGGGGGCGGCGAGCAGTACTTC
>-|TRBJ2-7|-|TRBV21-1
CASSKDRGYEQYF
TGTGCCAGCAGCAAGGACAGGGGGTACGAGCAGTACTTC
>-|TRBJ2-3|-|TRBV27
CASSLSPISTQYF
TGTGCCAGCAGTTTATCACCGATCAGTACGCAGTATTTT
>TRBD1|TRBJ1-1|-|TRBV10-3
CAISDPPGTENTEAFF
TGTGCCATCAGTGACCCACCTGGGACAGAGAACACTGAAGCTTTCTTT
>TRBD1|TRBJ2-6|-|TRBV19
CATETGAISGANVLTF
TGTGCCACTGAGACAGGGGCCATCTCTGGGGCCAACGTCCTGACTTTC
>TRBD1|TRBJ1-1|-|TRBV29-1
CSVVQGLNTEAFF
TGCAGCGTTGTACAGGGGTTGAACACTGAAGCTTTCTTT
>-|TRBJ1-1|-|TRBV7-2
CASILFGFLAFF
TGTGCCAGCATTTTATTCGGGTTTTTGGCTTTCTTT
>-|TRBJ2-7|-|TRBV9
CASSVARIWEQYF
TGTGCCAGCAGCGTAGCTAGGATCTGGGAGCAGTACTTC
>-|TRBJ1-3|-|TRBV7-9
CASSLAPGASGNTIYF
TGTGCCAGCAGCTTAGCCCCAGGGGCCTCTGGAAACACCATATATTTT
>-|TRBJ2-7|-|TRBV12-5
CASGLGAGEQYF
TGTGCTAGTGGTTTGGGCGCGGGCGAGCAGTACTTC
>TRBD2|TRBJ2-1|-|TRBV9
CASSPLAGVHNEQFF
TGTGCCAGCAGCCCACTAGCGGGGGTTCACAATGAGCAGTTCTTC
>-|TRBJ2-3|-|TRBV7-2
CASSFSQGSDTQYF
TGTGCCAGCAGCTTCTCTCAGGGTTCCGATACGCAGTATTTT
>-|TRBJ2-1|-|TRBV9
CASSPLPYNEQFF
TGTGCCAGCAGCCCTCTTCCCTACAATGAGCAGTTCTTC
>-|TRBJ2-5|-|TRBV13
CASSLGLRELGETQYF
TGTGCCAGCAGCTTAGGCCTACGGGAACTTGGAGAGACCCAGTACTTC
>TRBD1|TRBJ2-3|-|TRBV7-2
CASSPRQGGSTDTQYF
TGTGCCAGCAGCCCAAGACAGGGGGGGAGCACAGATACGCAGTATTTT
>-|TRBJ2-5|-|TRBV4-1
CASSQSVAQETQYF
TGCGCCAGCAGCCAAAGCGTCGCGCAAGAGACCCAGTACTTC
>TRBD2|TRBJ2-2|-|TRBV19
CASSIGASGGTGELFF
TGTGCCAGTAGTATAGGGGCTAGCGGGGGCACCGGGGAGCTGTTTTTT
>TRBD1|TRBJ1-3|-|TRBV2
CATLGTGKEKPGNTIYF
TGTGCCACCCTCGGGACAGGGAAAGAAAAACCTGGAAACACCATATATTTT
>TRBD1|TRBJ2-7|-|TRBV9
CASSVRGQGYEQYF
TGTGCCAGCAGCGTGCGGGGACAGGGCTACGAGCAGTACTTC
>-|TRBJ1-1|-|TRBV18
CASSPGPDTEAFF
TGTGCCAGCTCACCGGGCCCCGACACTGAAGCTTTCTTT
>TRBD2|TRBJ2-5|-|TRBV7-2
CASSSTSGAGGGETQYF
TGTGCCAGCAGCTCTACCAGCGGAGCGGGAGGGGGGGAGACCCAGTACTTC
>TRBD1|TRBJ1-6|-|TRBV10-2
CASSESTGISPLHF
TGCGCCAGCAGTGAGTCGACAGGGATTTCACCCCTCCACTTT
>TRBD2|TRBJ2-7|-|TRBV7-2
CASSRDYLSYEQYF
TGTGCCAGCAGCCGGGACTACCTTTCCTACGAGCAGTACTTC
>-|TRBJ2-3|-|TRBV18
CASSPRLVAGTDTQYF
TGTGCCAGCTCACCTAGGTTGGTAGCGGGCACAGATACGCAGTATTTT
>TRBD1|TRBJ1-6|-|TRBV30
CAWSADRGNSPLHF
TGTGCCTGGAGCGCGGACAGGGGGAATTCACCCCTCCACTTT
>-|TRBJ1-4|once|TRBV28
CASSSHRASTNEKLFF
TGTGCCAGCAGCTCCCACAGAGCTTCAACTAATGAAAAACTGTTTTTT
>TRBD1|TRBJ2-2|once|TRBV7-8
CASSLTGENTGELFF
TGTGCCAGCAGCTTAACAGGGGAGAACACCGGGGAGCTGTTTTTT
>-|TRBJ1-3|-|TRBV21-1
CASSKGTERVGNTIYF
TGTGCCAGCAGCAAAGGGACAGAAAGGGTTGGAAACACCATATATTTT
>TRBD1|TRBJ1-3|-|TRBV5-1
CASSLGGGTGNTIYF
TGCGCCAGCAGCTTGGGAGGGGGCACGGGAAACACCATATATTTT
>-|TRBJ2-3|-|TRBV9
CASSGQGDTQYF
TGTGCCAGCAGCGGGCAGGGGGATACGCAGTATTTT
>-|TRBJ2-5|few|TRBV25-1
CASSDEGLGETQYF
TGTGCCAGCAGTGATGAGGGTTTAGGAGAGACCCAGTACTTC
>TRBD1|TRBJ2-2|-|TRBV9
CASSGDRATGELFF
TGTGCCAGCAGCGGGGACAGGGCCACCGGGGAGCTGTTTTTT